This T cell receptor beta chain appears in the sequencing data of a study of blood T cell repertoires in COVID-19. As for the study in general: Italy, Spain and the United States were the sources of the convalescent and acute COVID-19 samples.

The CDR3 runs to 15 residues. CDR1 and CDR2 from the germline V gene are KGHDR and SFDVKD. Losses at the gene ends were 4 bases for V and 4 bases for J; bases not matched to a gene: 4. Sequencing was performed with immunoSEQ multiplex PCR; in TCRdb, only in-frame clones are kept and a portion is missing. The sample has about 190,000 clones; roughly 86% are singletons. Input material: PBMCs or T cells enriched from blood (not recorded which). The receptor's source is a woman in her 40s in a cohort exposed to, infected with or recovered from COVID-19 (not recorded which). The chain recombines TRBV24-1 with TRBJ1-2; 11 bases are shared with TRBD1. In nucleotides, the CDR3 is TGTGCCACCAGTGAACCGGGGACAGGGGGCTATGGCTACACCTTC. Translated, it gives CATSEPGTGGYGYTF.